This T cell receptor (beta chain) was identified during a study of T cell responses to AZD1222 COVID-19 vaccine. The protocol was immunoSEQ multiplex PCR, while the TCRdb copy is restricted to in-frame clones and leaves out a portion. The sample consists of about 180,000 clones, 88% of them appearing once. The sample was peripheral blood, taken on day 0 of AZD1222 vaccination. The clonotype was recovered from an adult in good health.

The DNA for the CDR3 is TGTGCCAGCAGCTTAGGCCCTAAAGGTGAAGCTTTCTTT. Amino acids: CASSLGPKGEAFF. The chain is built from TRBV13 and TRBJ1-1; D remains ambiguous. Per germline, CDR1 PRHDT and CDR2 FYEKMQ (reference sequence). V was cut by 0 bases and J by 7 bases, with 9 bases left in between. The CDR3 is 13 residues long.